The 27 T cell receptor beta chains given below trace back to one sample, sequenced in a study of blood T cell repertoires in COVID-19. The method was immunoSEQ multiplex PCR; TCRdb's version includes in-frame clones alone and lacks a portion of them. This sample has around 100,000 clones, with over 70% found just once. Sequencing was performed on peripheral blood. All receptors derive from a man older than 75 with acute or convalescent COVID-19.

This clone was seen just once. This chain links TRBV6-2 or TRBV6-3 with TRBJ1-5, with 7 bases identical to TRBD1. This CDR3 has 16 amino acids. With V trimmed by 1 base and J by 3 bases, 6 bases remained unmatched. CDR1 is MNHEY, CDR2 SVGEGT, per germline. Here the CDR3 DNA reads TGTGCCAGCAGTTACTACGGACAGGCCCTCAATCAGCCCCAGCATTTT. This sequence encodes CASSYYGQALNQPQHF.

This chain joins TRBV5-6 and TRBJ1-1, with 9 bases identical to TRBD1. Trimming removed 4 bases from V and 0 bases from J; junction bases left unmatched: 13. Germline V gene sequence: CDR1 SGHDT, CDR2 YYEEEE. This CDR3 comprises 18 residues. CDR3 in DNA: TGTGCCAGCAGCCCGGTCCCGGGACAGGGTTCGATGAACACTGAAGCTTTCTTT. It encodes CASSPVPGQGSMNTEAFF.

This clone was counted a single time. The J gene is TRBJ2-1, the V gene TRBV6-5, with a weak D call TRBD2 (6 bases). The V gene lost 6 bases and the J gene lost 0 bases, with 12 bases spanning the gap. Germline V gene sequence: CDR1 MNHEY, CDR2 SVGAGI. The CDR3 contains 15 residues. The CDR3 spells CASSAGSGSYNEQFF. The CDR3, as DNA: TGTGCCAGCAGCGCTGGTAGCGGCTCCTACAATGAGCAGTTCTTC.

This sequence joins TRBV6-5 and TRBJ2-7, with 8 positions matching TRBD2. Germline CDR1 reads MNHEY; CDR2 reads SVGAGI. The CDR3 contains 14 residues. V trimming: 10 bases; J trimming: 3 bases; junction bases outside the gene matches: 11. The CDR3, as DNA: TGTGCCATCGACACTAGCGGCCGTAGCTACGAGCAGTACTTC. Translation: CAIDTSGRSYEQYF.

The V call is TRBV30, the J call TRBJ2-7; perhaps TRBD1 as D (6 bases). Germline V gene sequence: CDR1 GTSNPN, CDR2 SVGIG (reference sequence). Trimming took 1 base from V and 2 from J, leaving 9 bases between them. This CDR3 region has 13 residues. The CDR3 DNA follows: TGTGCCTGGAGTGGCCAGGGGCCCTACGAGCAGTACTTC. Translated: CAWSGQGPYEQYF. The whole variable domain, filled in from reference TRBV30 and TRBJ2-7, reads SQTIHQWPATLVQPVGSPLSLECTVEGTSNPNLYWYRQAAGRGLQLLFYSVGIGQISSEVPQNLSASRPQDRQFILSSKKLLLSDSGFYLCAWSGQGPYEQYFGPGTRLTVT.

V and J are TRBV21-1 and TRBJ2-3; TRBD2 is taken as the D call from the table, unchecked against the DNA. TRBV21-1 counts as a pseudogene. The CDR3 has 17 residues. The CDR3 DNA reads TGTGCCAGCAGCAAAGTCTGTGGGGGGGCACACACAGATACGCAGTATTTT. The encoded protein is CASSKVCGGAHTDTQYF.

The chain employs TRBV14 and TRBJ1-4; a possible D gene is TRBD1 (6 bases). This CDR3 region has 15 residues. Trimming cost V 1 base and J 8 bases, with 14 bases left between them. Germline CDR1 is SGHDN and CDR2 is FVKESK. CDR3: CASSQVRGEGEKLFF. As DNA, the CDR3 is TGTGCCAGCAGCCAAGTCAGGGGAGAAGGAGAAAAACTGTTTTTT.

This chain links TRBV5-4 with TRBJ2-1; unclear D gene. From germline, CDR1 is SGHNT and CDR2 YYREEE (reference sequence). The ends were cut back, 0 bases at V and 5 bases at J, with 9 bases in the middle. The CDR3 runs to 14 residues. CDR3 sequence reads: CASSLEAANNEQFF. Written as DNA, the CDR3 is TGTGCCAGCAGCTTGGAAGCTGCCAACAATGAGCAGTTCTTC.

The chain employs TRBV6-1 and TRBJ1-1, with D maybe TRBD1 (5 bases). The CDR3 consists of 12 residues. Germline V CDR1 and CDR2: MNHNS, SASEGT. Trimming shortened V by 2 bases and J by 9 bases, and 10 bases separated the two germline ends. The CDR3 sequence is CASSEWQGQAFF. The CDR3 DNA follows: TGTGCCAGCAGTGAATGGCAGGGCCAAGCTTTCTTT.

This sequence joins TRBV12-3 or TRBV12-4 and TRBJ1-5, with unresolved D. The CDR3 covers 13 residues. V gave up 3 bases and J gave up 5 bases, with 8 bases separating them. CDR3 amino acids: CASSFGRDQPQHF. In nucleotides, the CDR3 is TGTGCCAGCAGTTTTGGCCGGGATCAGCCCCAGCATTTT.

The rearrangement joins TRBV19 to TRBJ1-2; D is undetermined. The CDR3 sequence is 15 residues long. V lost 6 bases and J lost 4, with 18 bases in between. Germline loops: CDR1 LNHDA, CDR2 SQIVND (reference sequence). Here the CDR3 reads CASRVAQGSLYGYTF. CDR3 in DNA: TGTGCCAGTAGAGTCGCGCAAGGGAGCCTCTATGGCTACACCTTC.

This chain connects TRBV19 to TRBJ2-2, with TRBD1 matching over 9 bases. Unmatched junction bases numbered 16, after V lost 7 bases and J lost 7 bases. Germline CDR1 is LNHDA and CDR2 is SQIVND (reference sequence). The CDR3 runs to 17 residues. Here the CDR3 DNA reads TGTGCCAGTACCAAGGGCCGGGACAGGGAGAAAAGCGGGGAGCTGTTTTTT. Its protein is CASTKGRDREKSGELFF.

The chain couples TRBV11-3 to TRBJ2-3; 9 bases map to TRBD1. Germline V CDR1 and CDR2: SGHNT, YENEEA. The ends lost 5 bases at V and 0 bases at J; junction bases unmatched: 3. The CDR3 loop spans 15 amino acids. The CDR3 protein is CASSRGTGSTDTQYF. The DNA of the CDR3 is TGTGCCAGCAGCCGCGGGACAGGGAGCACAGATACGCAGTATTTT. Looking up the rest from reference TRBV11-3 and TRBJ2-3 gives the full variable domain: EAGVVQSPRYKIIEKKQPVAFWCNPISGHNTLYWYLQNLGQGPELLIRYENEEAVDDSQLPKDRFSAERLKGVDSTLKIQPAELGDSAVYLCASSRGTGSTDTQYFGPGTRLTVL.

V usage is TRBV19 and J usage is TRBJ1-2; tentatively, D is TRBD1 (5 bases). Trimming took 3 bases from V and 0 from J, leaving 8 bases between them. CDR1 and CDR2 from the germline V gene are LNHDA and SQIVND (reference sequence). The CDR3 has 14 amino acids. CDR3 bases: TGTGCCAGTAGTATCCAGGGTGCTAACTATGGCTACACCTTC. It translates to CASSIQGANYGYTF.

The V and J genes are TRBV5-4 and TRBJ2-7, with D maybe TRBD2 (6 bases). This CDR3 contains 14 residues. Per germline, CDR1 SGHNT and CDR2 YYREEE (reference sequence). Deletions cut 4 bases from V and 3 bases from J, with 14 bases between. This CDR3 reads CASSPGPGDYEQYF. DNA of the CDR3: TGTGCCAGCAGCCCCGGTCCGGGGGACTACGAGCAGTACTTC.

This chain links TRBV6-6 with TRBJ1-2; maybe TRBD1 (5 bases). V lost 5 bases and J lost 8, with 18 bases in between. Germline V gene data show CDR1 as MNHNY and CDR2 as SVGAGI (reference sequence). This CDR3 contains 14 residues. The CDR3 sequence is CASSPQGAIPGYTF. The CDR3 DNA reads TGTGCCAGCAGTCCCCAAGGGGCGATCCCGGGCTACACCTTC.

The chain employs TRBV28 and TRBJ2-3; no clear D gene. V shed 2 bases and J shed 4 bases, with 13 bases lying between them. CDR3 length: 15 residues. Germline-derived CDR1 and CDR2 are MDHEN and SYDVKM. The CDR3 region has the DNA TGTGCCAGCAGTTTAGAGCCGAGAGCCTCAGATACGCAGTATTTT. It yields the protein CASSLEPRASDTQYF.

As DNA, the CDR3 is TGTGCCAGCACCCCTCTAGAGTTTGCGACAGGGGTTGTAAGCTATGGCTACACCTTC. The encoded protein is CASTPLEFATGVVSYGYTF. The chain carries TRBV5-6 and TRBJ1-2; 8 bases line up with TRBD1. Looked up from germline, CDR1 is SGHDT and CDR2 is YYEEEE. V lost 6 bases and J lost 4; bases outside the gene matches: 23. This CDR3 region has 19 residues.

The rearrangement uses TRBV3-1 (or the pseudogene TRBV3-2) and TRBJ2-5, with D possibly being TRBD1 (5 bases). V was pared by 4 bases and J by 2 bases, with 11 bases between. CDR3 length: 14 amino acids. The germline CDR1 and CDR2 sequences are LGHDT and YNNKEL (reference sequence). The CDR3 loop reads CASSPGRQQETQYF. In DNA, the CDR3 is TGTGCCAGCAGCCCAGGCAGACAGCAAGAGACCCAGTACTTC.

The chain joins TRBV10-3 to TRBJ1-6, with a tentative D call TRBD1 (5 bases). V lost 0 bases to trimming and J lost 10 bases, with 10 bases between them. This CDR3 comprises 14 residues. Germline CDR1 ENHRY, CDR2 SYGVKD. CDR3 nucleotide sequence: TGTGCCATCAGTGAGTCGGCAGGGAACTCACCCCTCCACTTT. It codes for CAISESAGNSPLHF.

V and J are TRBV19 and TRBJ2-1, with D tentatively TRBD2 (6 bases). The CDR3 is 15 amino acids. Germline-derived CDR1 and CDR2 are LNHDA and SQIVND (reference sequence). The V end lost 2 bases, the J end lost 4 bases, and 12 bases lay between the germline ends. CDR3 nucleotide sequence: TGTGCCAGTAGTATATCCACTAGCAGATACAATGAGCAGTTCTTC. Translating gives CASSISTSRYNEQFF. Full variable domain (remainder filled in from reference TRBV19 and TRBJ2-1): DGGITQSPKYLFRKEGQNVTLSCEQNLNHDAMYWYRQDPGQGLRLIYYSQIVNDFQKGDIAEGYSVSREKKESFPLTVTSAQKNPTAFYLCASSISTSRYNEQFFGPGTRLTVL.

This sequence joins TRBV3-1 (or the pseudogene TRBV3-2) and TRBJ2-3; 13 positions agree with TRBD2. Germline V CDR1 and CDR2: LGHDT, YNNKEL (reference sequence). V lost 4 bases to trimming and J lost 5 bases; unmatched junction nucleotides: 6. The CDR3 runs to 16 residues. CDR3 region: CASSRRGLAGRDTQYF. The CDR3 nucleotides read TGTGCCAGCAGCCGGAGGGGACTAGCGGGAAGAGATACGCAGTATTTT.

This sequence joins TRBV6-5 and TRBJ2-7; 13 positions match TRBD2. Losses at the gene ends were 2 bases for V and 12 bases for J; bases not matched to a gene: 7. This CDR3 comprises 14 residues. Per the germline V gene, CDR1 is MNHEY and CDR2 is SVGAGI. CDR3 coding DNA: TGTGCCAGCAGTTACGATGGGACTAGCGGGGTTTGGTACTTC. As protein: CASSYDGTSGVWYF.

The chain couples TRBV5-4 to TRBJ2-7; 10 nucleotides line up with TRBD1. The CDR3 is 15 residues long. The trim removed 3 bases at V and 2 bases at J, leaving 5 bases unmatched. CDR1 is SGHNT and CDR2 is YYREEE in the germline V gene (reference sequence). The CDR3 nucleotides are TGTGCCAGCAGCTCCGGACAGGGGGAGCCCTACGAGCAGTACTTC. Translating it yields CASSSGQGEPYEQYF.

V is TRBV19 and J is TRBJ1-1, with 8 bases identical to TRBD1. The CDR3 sequence is 14 residues long. J gave up 3 bases and V 9 bases, and 9 bases lay outside the gene matches. Germline assignment: CDR1 LNHDA and CDR2 SQIVND (reference sequence). This CDR3 is CASKGDRKYTEAFF. DNA for the CDR3: TGTGCCAGCAAGGGGGACAGGAAATACACTGAAGCTTTCTTT. The full variable domain, with the rest looked up from reference TRBV19 and TRBJ1-1, is DGGITQSPKYLFRKEGQNVTLSCEQNLNHDAMYWYRQDPGQGLRLIYYSQIVNDFQKGDIAEGYSVSREKKESFPLTVTSAQKNPTAFYLCASKGDRKYTEAFFGQGTRLTVV.

J is TRBJ1-4 and V is TRBV5-1; TRBD1 agrees at 7 bases. This CDR3 has 15 amino acids. Germline trimming cut 4 bases from V and 4 bases from J; bases unmatched to any gene: 7. The germline gives CDR1 SGHRS, CDR2 YFSETQ. CDR3 in DNA: TGCGCCAGCAGCGGAAACACAGGGGTTAATGAAAAACTGTTTTTT. This sequence encodes CASSGNTGVNEKLFF.

The rearrangement links TRBV11-3 to TRBJ1-1, with 8 positions matching TRBD1. Germline V CDR1 and CDR2: SGHNT, YENEEA. This CDR3 is built from 14 residues. V dropped 5 bases and J dropped 6; count of bases not matched to a gene: 8. CDR3 loop: CASSPDRGGAEAFF. The CDR3 DNA reads as TGTGCCAGCAGCCCAGACAGGGGAGGGGCTGAAGCTTTCTTT.